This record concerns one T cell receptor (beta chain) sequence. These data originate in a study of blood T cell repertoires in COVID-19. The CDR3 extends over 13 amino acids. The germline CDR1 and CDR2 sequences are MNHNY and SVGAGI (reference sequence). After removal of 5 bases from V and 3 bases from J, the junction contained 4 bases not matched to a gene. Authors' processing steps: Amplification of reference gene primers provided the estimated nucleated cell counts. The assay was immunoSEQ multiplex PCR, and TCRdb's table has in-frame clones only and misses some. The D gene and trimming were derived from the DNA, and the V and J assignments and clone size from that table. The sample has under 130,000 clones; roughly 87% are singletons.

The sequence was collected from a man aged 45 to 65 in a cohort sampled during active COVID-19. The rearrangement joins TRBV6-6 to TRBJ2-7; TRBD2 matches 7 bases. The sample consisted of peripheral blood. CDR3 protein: CASSTPGGYEQYV. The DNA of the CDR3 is TGTGCCAGCAGTACCCCGGGGGGCTACGAGCAGTACGTC.